The 12 T cell receptor beta chains presented below share a single source sample, sequenced in a study of long-term antiretroviral therapy in people with HIV. Survey level was the resolution at which the v3.0 immunoSEQ assay ran. Profiling relied on immunoSEQ multiplex PCR, and the TCRdb table lists in-frame clones only, not all of them. The table shows 26,000 or so clones, with about 88% occurring only once. The sample here was unsorted PBMCs, taken 1.9 years after starting antiretroviral therapy. The receptors originated from a woman aged 25-40 years with HIV.

In this sample, this clone turned up once. This chain joins TRBV9 and TRBJ1-2; unclear D gene. This CDR3 region has 15 residues. CDR1 is SGDLS, CDR2 YYNGEE, per germline. V was shortened by 4 bases and J by 0 bases, with 13 bases between the two germline ends. The CDR3 DNA is TGTGCCAGCAGCCTAGGGAAGAGCTCTAACTATGGCTACACCTTC. Protein product: CASSLGKSSNYGYTF.

This chain links TRBV30 with TRBJ1-3; D not certain. The CDR3 contains 14 residues. V lost 3 bases, J lost 0 bases, and 9 bases lay in between. Germline assignment: CDR1 GTSNPN and CDR2 SVGIG (reference sequence). The CDR3 region has the DNA TGTGCCTGGAGGTTGGGGAACTCTGGAAACACCATATATTTT. Encoded protein: CAWRLGNSGNTIYF.

The V and J genes are TRBV6-1 and TRBJ1-6; D not certain. CDR3 length: 12 amino acids. Trimming took off 3 bases at V and 11 bases at J, with 8 bases between the two ends. Germline CDR1 is MNHNS and CDR2 is SASEGT. CDR3 in DNA: TGTGCCAGCAGTGATTTAAGGACACCCCTCCACTTT. It specifies CASSDLRTPLHF.

There are a few counts of this clone. The J gene is TRBJ1-1, the V gene TRBV7-9, with D unclear. Germline loops: CDR1 SEHNR, CDR2 FQNEAQ (reference sequence). This CDR3 contains 12 residues. Trimming took 5 bases from V and 4 from J, leaving 8 bases between them. CDR3 in DNA: TGTGCCAGCAGCCGACCTCCCACTGAAGCTTTCTTT. As protein: CASSRPPTEAFF.

The chain has TRBV5-1 and TRBJ2-2; D remains unclear. Trimming cost V 4 bases and J 6 bases, with 10 bases left between them. From germline, CDR1 is SGHRS and CDR2 YFSETQ. This CDR3 region has 13 residues. The CDR3 DNA sequence: TGCGCCAGCAGCCTTTTCCCCGCCGGGGAGCTGTTTTTT. Amino acids: CASSLFPAGELFF.

The chain is built from TRBV18 and TRBJ1-5; a possible D gene is TRBD1 (6 bases). The CDR3 contains 16 residues. Germline CDR1 reads KGHSH; CDR2 reads LQKENI. The V end lost 1 base, the J end lost 9 bases, and 19 bases lay between the germline ends. CDR3 nucleotides: TGTGCCAGCTCACCACTAACAGGGAAGTCAGGGGCGCCCCAGCATTTT. Residues: CASSPLTGKSGAPQHF.

The chain joins TRBV27 to TRBJ1-5; D remains ambiguous. This CDR3 is 14 amino acids long. V lost 2 bases and J 3 bases, leaving 8 bases between the germline ends. The germline gives CDR1 MNHEY, CDR2 SMNVEV (reference sequence). The chain's CDR3 is CASSLSSFNQPQHF. The DNA of the CDR3 is TGTGCCAGCAGTTTAAGCAGTTTCAATCAGCCCCAGCATTTT.

This chain uses TRBV2 with TRBJ2-1, with 12 bases lining up with TRBD2. Germline assignment: CDR1 SNHLY and CDR2 FYNNEI. The CDR3 is 16 residues long. V shed 2 bases and J 4 bases; nucleotides not matched to a gene: 3. The DNA for the CDR3 is TGTGCCAGCAGTGAATCCCTAGCGGGGGGGTACAATGAGCAGTTCTTC. Protein: CASSESLAGGYNEQFF.

J is TRBJ1-1 and V is TRBV2, with unresolved D. CDR1 SNHLY and CDR2 FYNNEI come from the germline V gene. The CDR3 covers 14 residues. V was clipped by 5 bases and J by 2 bases, with 12 bases between them. The CDR3 protein is CASSPTAGNTEAFF. The CDR3 DNA is TGTGCCAGCAGTCCAACGGCGGGAAACACTGAAGCTTTCTTT.

This clone came up a few times. This chain connects TRBV19 to TRBJ1-1; tentative D call: TRBD1 (5 bases). V was clipped by 9 bases and J by 1 base, with 18 bases between them. Germline V gives CDR1 LNHDA, CDR2 SQIVND (reference sequence). The CDR3 consists of 15 residues. This chain's CDR3 is CASLSRDRPNTEAFF. CDR3 DNA sequence: TGTGCCAGCCTGTCCCGGGACCGACCGAACACTGAAGCTTTCTTT.

The rearrangement links TRBV30 to TRBJ1-2; D gene uncertain. V gave up 2 bases and J gave up 3 bases, with 7 bases separating them. CDR1 GTSNPN and CDR2 SVGIG come from the germline V gene (reference sequence). The CDR3 has 12 amino acids. The CDR3 loop is CAWSLTDYGYTF. The CDR3 bases are TGTGCCTGGAGTTTAACGGACTATGGCTACACCTTC. The whole variable domain, filled in from reference TRBV30 and TRBJ1-2, reads SQTIHQWPATLVQPVGSPLSLECTVEGTSNPNLYWYRQAAGRGLQLLFYSVGIGQISSEVPQNLSASRPQDRQFILSSKKLLLSDSGFYLCAWSLTDYGYTFGSGTRLTVV.

The rearrangement joins TRBV5-6 to TRBJ2-4; D is undetermined. CDR1 SGHDT and CDR2 YYEEEE come from the germline V gene. This CDR3 is 11 amino acids long. V lost 2 bases and J 8 bases, leaving 5 bases between the germline ends. CDR3 DNA: TGTGCCAGCAGCTTTGGAGACATTCAGTACTTC. Amino acids: CASSFGDIQYF.